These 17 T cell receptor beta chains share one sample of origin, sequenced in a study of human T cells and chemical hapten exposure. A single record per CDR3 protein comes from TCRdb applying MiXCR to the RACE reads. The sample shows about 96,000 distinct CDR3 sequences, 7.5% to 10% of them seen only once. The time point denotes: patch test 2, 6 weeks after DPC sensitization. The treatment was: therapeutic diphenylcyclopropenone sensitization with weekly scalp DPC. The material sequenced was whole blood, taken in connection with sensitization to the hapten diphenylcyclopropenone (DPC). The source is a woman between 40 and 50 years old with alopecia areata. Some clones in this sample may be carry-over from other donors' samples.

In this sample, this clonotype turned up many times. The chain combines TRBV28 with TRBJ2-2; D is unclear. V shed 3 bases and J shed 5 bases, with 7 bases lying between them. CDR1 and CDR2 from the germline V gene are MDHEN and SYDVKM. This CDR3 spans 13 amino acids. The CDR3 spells CASSFTLTGELFF. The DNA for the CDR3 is TGTGCCAGCAGTTTTACACTTACCGGGGAGCTGTTTTTT.

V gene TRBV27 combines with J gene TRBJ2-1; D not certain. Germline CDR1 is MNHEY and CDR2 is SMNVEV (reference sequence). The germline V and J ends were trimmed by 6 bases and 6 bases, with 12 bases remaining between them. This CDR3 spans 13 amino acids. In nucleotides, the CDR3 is TGTGCCAGCAGCCCGCCTTTTGGCAATGAGCAGTTCTTC. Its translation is CASSPPFGNEQFF.

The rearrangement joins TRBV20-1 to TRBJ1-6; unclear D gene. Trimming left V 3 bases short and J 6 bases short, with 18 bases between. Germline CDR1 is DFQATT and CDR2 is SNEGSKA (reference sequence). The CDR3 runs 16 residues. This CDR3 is CSASSVGRFFNSPLHF. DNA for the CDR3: TGCAGTGCTAGCTCGGTCGGGCGGTTCTTTAATTCACCCCTCCACTTT.

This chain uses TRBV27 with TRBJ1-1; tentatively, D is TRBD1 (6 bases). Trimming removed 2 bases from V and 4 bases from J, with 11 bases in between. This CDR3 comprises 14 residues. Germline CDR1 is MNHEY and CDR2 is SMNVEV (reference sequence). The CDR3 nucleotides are TGTGCCAGCAGTTTACATGGGGGGCCCACTGAAGCTTTCTTT. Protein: CASSLHGGPTEAFF.

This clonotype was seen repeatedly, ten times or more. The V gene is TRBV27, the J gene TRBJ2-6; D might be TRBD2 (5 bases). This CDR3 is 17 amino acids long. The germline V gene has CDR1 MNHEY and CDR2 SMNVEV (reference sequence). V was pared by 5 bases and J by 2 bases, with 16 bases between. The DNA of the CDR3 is TGTGCCAGCAGTACACCGCCAAGCGGTGCTGGGGCCAACGTCCTGACTTTC. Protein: CASSTPPSGAGANVLTF.

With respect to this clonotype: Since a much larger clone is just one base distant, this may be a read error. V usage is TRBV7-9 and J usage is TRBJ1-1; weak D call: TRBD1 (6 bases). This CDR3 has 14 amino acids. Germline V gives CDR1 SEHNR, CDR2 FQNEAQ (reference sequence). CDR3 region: CVSSLVQGNTEAFF. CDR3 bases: TGTGTCAGCAGCTTGGTACAGGGTAACACTGAAGCTTTCTTT.

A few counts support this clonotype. The CDR3 DNA reads as TGCGCCAGCAGCTCGCAGGGAGTAAGCGCCAACTCCTACGAGCAGTACTTC. It is translated as CASSSQGVSANSYEQYF. This chain joins TRBV5-1 and TRBJ2-7; D might be TRBD1 or TRBD2, each matching 5 bases. The length of the CDR3 is 17 residues. The germline CDR1 and CDR2 sequences are SGHRS and YFSETQ. The V end lost 3 bases, the J end lost 0 bases, and 19 bases lay between the germline ends.

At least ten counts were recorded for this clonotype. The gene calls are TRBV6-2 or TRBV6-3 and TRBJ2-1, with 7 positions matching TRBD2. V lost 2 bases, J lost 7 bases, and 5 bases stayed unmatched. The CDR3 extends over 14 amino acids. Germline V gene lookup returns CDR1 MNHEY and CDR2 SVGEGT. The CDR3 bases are TGTGCCAGCAGTTACCTTATGCGGGAGAATGAGCAGTTCTTC. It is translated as CASSYLMRENEQFF.

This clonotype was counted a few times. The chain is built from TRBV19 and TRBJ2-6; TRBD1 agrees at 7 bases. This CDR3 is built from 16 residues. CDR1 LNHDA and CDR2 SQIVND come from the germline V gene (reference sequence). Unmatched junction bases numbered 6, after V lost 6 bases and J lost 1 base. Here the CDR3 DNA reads TGTGCCAGTAGGGGGGACAGAATGTCTGGGGCCAACGTCCTGACTTTC. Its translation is CASRGDRMSGANVLTF.

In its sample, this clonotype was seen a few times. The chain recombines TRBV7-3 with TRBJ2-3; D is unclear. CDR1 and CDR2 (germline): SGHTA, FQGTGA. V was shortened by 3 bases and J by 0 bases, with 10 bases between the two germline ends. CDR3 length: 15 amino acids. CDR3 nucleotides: TGTGCCAGCAGCTTGCGCAGTGAGAGCACAGATACGCAGTATTTT. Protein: CASSLRSESTDTQYF.

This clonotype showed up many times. DNA for the CDR3: TGTGCCAGCAGAATCCCCAGGGGGACAGACAATGAGCAGTTCTTC. Translating it yields CASRIPRGTDNEQFF. The chain combines TRBV6-6 with TRBJ2-1; 7 nucleotides agree with TRBD1. In germline, CDR1 is MNHNY, CDR2 SVGAGI (reference sequence). The CDR3 covers 15 residues. With 6 bases clipped from V and 5 bases from J, the junction kept 10 bases outside the gene matches.

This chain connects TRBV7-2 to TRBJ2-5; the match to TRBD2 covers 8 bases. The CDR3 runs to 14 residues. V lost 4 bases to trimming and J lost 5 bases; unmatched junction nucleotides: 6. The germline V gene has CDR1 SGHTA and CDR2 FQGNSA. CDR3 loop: CASSSAAGVETQYF. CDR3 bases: TGTGCCAGCAGCTCTGCAGCGGGAGTGGAGACCCAGTACTTC. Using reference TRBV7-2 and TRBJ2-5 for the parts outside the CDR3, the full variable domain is GAGVSQSPSNKVTEKGKDVELRCDPISGHTALYWYRQSLGQGLEFLIYFQGNSAPDKSGLPSDRFSAERTGGSVSTLTIQRTQQEDSAVYLCASSSAAGVETQYFGPGTRLLVL.

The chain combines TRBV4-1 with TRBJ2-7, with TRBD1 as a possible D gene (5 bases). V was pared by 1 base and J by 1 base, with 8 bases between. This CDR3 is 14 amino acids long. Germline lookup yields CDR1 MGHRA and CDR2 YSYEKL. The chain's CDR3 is CASSQAGLSYEQYF. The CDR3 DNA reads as TGCGCCAGCAGCCAAGCAGGGTTATCCTACGAGCAGTACTTC.

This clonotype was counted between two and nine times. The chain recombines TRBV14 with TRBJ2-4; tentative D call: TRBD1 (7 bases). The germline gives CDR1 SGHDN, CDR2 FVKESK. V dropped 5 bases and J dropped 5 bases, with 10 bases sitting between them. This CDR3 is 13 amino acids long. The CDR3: CASSAGQQNIQYF. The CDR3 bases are TGTGCCAGCAGCGCGGGACAGCAAAACATTCAGTACTTC.

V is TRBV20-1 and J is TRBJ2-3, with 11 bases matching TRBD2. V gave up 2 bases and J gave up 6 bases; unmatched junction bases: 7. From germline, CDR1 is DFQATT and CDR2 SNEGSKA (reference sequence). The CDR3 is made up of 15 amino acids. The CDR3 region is CSARSGLAGGDTQYF. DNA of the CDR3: TGCAGTGCTAGAAGTGGGCTAGCGGGAGGCGATACGCAGTATTTT.

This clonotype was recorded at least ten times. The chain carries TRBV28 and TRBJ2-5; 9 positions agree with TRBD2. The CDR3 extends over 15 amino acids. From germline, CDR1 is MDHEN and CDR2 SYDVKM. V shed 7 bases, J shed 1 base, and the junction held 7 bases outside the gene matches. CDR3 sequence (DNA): TGTGCCAGCATAGGTAGCGGGAGTGGCCAAGAGACCCAGTACTTC. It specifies CASIGSGSGQETQYF.

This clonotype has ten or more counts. CDR3 amino acids: CASSQDFLQGNTEAFF. As DNA, the CDR3 is TGCGCCAGCAGCCAAGATTTTCTCCAGGGGAACACTGAAGCTTTCTTT. V gene TRBV4-1 combines with J gene TRBJ1-1; TRBD1 is a possible D gene (5 bases). The CDR3 covers 16 residues. Germline V CDR1 and CDR2: MGHRA, YSYEKL. V was clipped by 0 bases and J by 1 base, with 12 bases between them.